One sample yielded the 7 T cell receptor beta chains listed below, sequenced in a study of cytomegalovirus exposure and HLA in healthy donors. The PCR employed 60 Vbeta primers together with 13 Jbeta primers. Some clones are missing from TCRdb's copy, which holds only in-frame ones; the method was immunoSEQ multiplex PCR. The data hold 170,000 or so clones, with around 80% observed a single time. The specimen sequenced was PBMCs. The source is a male donor in good health and CMV-seropositive.

The V call is TRBV30, the J call TRBJ2-5; D gene ambiguous. CDR1 is GTSNPN, CDR2 SVGIG, per germline (reference sequence). The CDR3 covers 13 residues. With 3 bases removed from V and 7 bases from J, the gap between germline ends came to 15 bases. Here the CDR3 DNA reads TGTGCCTGGAGCCGAACCGAACGAGGGACCCAGTACTTC. It specifies CAWSRTERGTQYF.

CDR3 DNA sequence: TGTGCCAGCAGTGAAGAGGGGGATTTTGATGAGCAGTTCTTC. Its protein product is CASSEEGDFDEQFF. The chain is built from TRBV6-1 and TRBJ2-1, with a weak D call TRBD1 (6 bases). With 1 base removed from V and 8 bases from J, the gap between germline ends came to 12 bases. The length of the CDR3 is 14 residues. The germline gives CDR1 MNHNS, CDR2 SASEGT.

J is TRBJ2-5 and V is TRBV5-1; TRBD1 might be the D (5 bases). Looked up from germline, CDR1 is SGHRS and CDR2 is YFSETQ. Between the trimmed V and J ends, which lost 4 bases and 4 bases, there was a span of 17 bases. The CDR3 totals 15 residues. CDR3 in amino acids: CASSPRTTKGETQYF. CDR3 nucleotide sequence: TGCGCCAGCAGCCCAAGGACAACCAAGGGAGAGACCCAGTACTTC.

This chain joins TRBV7-6 and TRBJ1-1; D possibly corresponds to TRBD1 (5 bases). Germline CDR1 is SGHVS and CDR2 is FNYEAQ. This CDR3 comprises 14 residues. The ends were cut back, 5 bases at V and 4 bases at J, with 14 bases in the middle. The CDR3 region is CASSQTGQGTEAFF. The CDR3 region has the DNA TGTGCCAGCAGCCAAACTGGGCAGGGCACTGAAGCTTTCTTT.

This clone was recorded only once. The chain combines TRBV7-9 with TRBJ2-5, with 7 bases lining up with TRBD2. The CDR3 is 13 residues long. V trimming: 10 bases; J trimming: 5 bases; junction bases outside the gene matches: 10. From germline, CDR1 is SEHNR and CDR2 FQNEAQ (reference sequence). CDR3 nucleotides: TGTGCCATCCTTGGCGGGAGAACGGAGACCCAGTACTTC. This sequence encodes CAILGGRTETQYF.

The J gene is TRBJ2-5, the V gene TRBV9; 10 nucleotides match TRBD2. This CDR3 is built from 15 residues. Germline V gene lookup returns CDR1 SGDLS and CDR2 YYNGEE. J lost 5 bases, V lost 0 bases, and 4 bases had no gene match. CDR3 bases: TGTGCCAGCAGCGTAGATTCTAGCGGGAGTGAGACCCAGTACTTC. Amino acid sequence: CASSVDSSGSETQYF.

The chain has TRBV28 and TRBJ1-1, with D possibly TRBD1 on 5 matching bases. CDR1 and CDR2 from the germline V gene are MDHEN and SYDVKM. The V end lost 3 bases, the J end lost 1 base, and 24 bases lay between the germline ends. The CDR3 extends over 19 amino acids. For the CDR3, the DNA is TGTGCCAGCAGTTTCCCACGCGGCCAGGGAGGGGTAGCGAACACTGAAGCTTTCTTT. This translates into CASSFPRGQGGVANTEAFF.